This is a list of T cell receptor beta chains from one sample in a study of blood T cell repertoires in COVID-19. Assay: immunoSEQ multiplex PCR; the TCRdb copy retains only in-frame clones and omits some. The data show approximately 250,000 clones, with 80% to 90% seen just once and 2% to 2.5% held by the top ten. Sequences were obtained from peripheral blood. Receptor source: a man aged 25-45 years who had recovered from COVID-19. CDR3s include the opening cysteine and the closing phenylalanine or tryptophan. D genes are given only for firm matches. Clone size is not always given. Where it is, it says once, few, many or a class for expanded clones.

>.|TRBD1|TRBV29-1
CSVDLTGGSSEQFF
>.|.|TRBV24-1
CATRGQNSYEQYF
>.|.|TRBV5-1
CASSLEQGRETYEQYF
>.|.|TRBV12-3/TRBV12-4
CASSFGQEQYF
>.|.|TRBV5-1
CASSESGNTIYF
>.|.|TRBV7-6
CASSRFSDGTYEQYF
>once|TRBD1|TRBV12-3/TRBV12-4
CASRGQGAYEQYF
>.|TRBD1|TRBV4-1
CASSQDVGGFTDTQYF
>.|.|TRBV11-3
CASSLRYNEQFF
>.|.|TRBV12-3/TRBV12-4
CASRRAGNSPLHF
>.|TRBD2|TRBV10-1
CASSTGTSVYEQYF
>.|.|TRBV6-1
CASSEGQGGVGWAYEQYF
>.|.|TRBV6-6
CASSFSGRGTDTQYF
>.|.|TRBV7-9
CASSLRLSPNEKLFF
>.|TRBD1|TRBV4-1
CASSQVAGTANTEAFF
>.|.|TRBV5-5
CASSPLLNTEAFF
>.|.|TRBV28
CASSFGGDFNYGYTF
>once|TRBD1|TRBV6-5
CASSLYRGHPYEQYF
>.|.|TRBV5-1
CASSFSGITEAFF
>.|.|TRBV2
CASCLTYSNQPQHF
>.|.|TRBV5-1
CASSLGFRDEQYF
>.|TRBD1|TRBV6-6
CASRPGTGKERDIQYF
>.|.|TRBV6-2/TRBV6-3
CASSFGHTPSTDTQYF
>.|TRBD1|TRBV2
CASSDRAGNTIYF
>.|.|TRBV5-5
CASSLTPGLTYGYTF
>few|.|TRBV13
CASRLGAPSSGNTIYF
>.|.|TRBV9
CASSVGGGRNSEAFF
>.|.|TRBV29-1
CSVEGYSDSTQYF
>once|TRBD2|TRBV10-3
CAISDRTSGARNADTQYF
>few|TRBD1|TRBV5-1
CASNQGADYGYTF
>few|.|TRBV5-1
CASSREGNTINYGYTF
>.|.|TRBV5-1
CASSEKQVHSGNTIYF
>.|TRBD1|TRBV7-4
CASSYPTGVVGNQPQHF
>.|TRBD2|TRBV9
CASSPSGGAVITGELFF
>.|.|TRBV6-5
CASSYSNTGQGGYTF
>few|TRBD1|TRBV7-9
CASSVRDRSGLNYGYTF
>.|TRBD1|TRBV12-3/TRBV12-4
CASSLGQGVGYTF
>.|.|TRBV7-9
CASSLVPGKETQYF
>.|.|TRBV18
CASSPGAAQETQYF
>.|TRBD2|TRBV10-2
CASSSRDSGGASSYEQYF
>.|TRBD1|TRBV7-2
CASSLVSGTASYEQYF